A selection of T cell receptor beta chains follows, all from one sample in a study of T cell repertoires in cytomegalovirus infection. TCRdb reanalysed the reads using MiXCR and keeps one entry per CDR3 protein. The table has some 500,000 distinct CDR3 sequences, over 35% seen once. Antigens of these TCRs are unknown. The sample here was cultured PBMCs, taken from culture after CMV antigen stimulation. The receptor source for this set is a human donor in good health (CMV status not recorded). Some clones in this sample may be carry-over from other donors' samples. Both conserved end residues are part of each CDR3. Fields, in order: clone size, V gene, D gene, J gene, CDR3 protein, CDR3 DNA. D genes are given only for firm matches. Size is omitted from some rows. Given values are once, few, many or a class for expanded clones.

>-|TRBV6-1|-|TRBJ1-5
CASSEWGDQPQHF
TGTGCCAGCAGTGAATGGGGTGACCAGCCCCAGCATTTT
>-|TRBV6-1|-|TRBJ1-1
CASMDLGDPEAFF
TGTGCCAGCATGGACTTGGGAGACCCTGAAGCTTTCTTT
>-|TRBV7-9|-|TRBJ2-1
CASSSPQWGVTGIFF
TGTGCCAGCAGCTCCCCTCAATGGGGGGTGACAGGCATCTTCTTC
>few|TRBV6-1|-|TRBJ2-7
CASSEISYYEQYF
TGTGCCAGCAGTGAGATAAGCTACTACGAGCAGTACTTC
>once|TRBV20-1|TRBD1|TRBJ2-7
CSARTGNEQYF
TGCAGTGCTAGGACAGGGAACGAGCAGTACTTC
>-|TRBV9|-|TRBJ1-2
CASSVMTEAYGYTF
TGTGCCAGCAGCGTAATGACAGAAGCCTATGGCTACACCTTC
>once|TRBV20-1|TRBD2|TRBJ2-1
CSANGGTSGGATHNEQFF
TGCAGTGCTAATGGCGGGACTAGCGGGGGGGCCACCCACAATGAGCAGTTCTTC
>-|TRBV12-3/TRBV12-4|-|TRBJ1-3
CASSLRGLSGNTIYF
TGTGCCAGCAGTTTACGGGGGTTATCTGGAAACACCATATATTTT
>-|TRBV15|-|TRBJ2-2
CATSRDIGRSGELFF
TGTGCCACCAGCAGAGATATAGGGCGGTCCGGGGAGCTGTTTTTT
>few|TRBV11-1|-|TRBJ2-5
CASSPRGWTGQETQYF
TGTGCCAGCAGCCCTAGGGGGTGGACGGGGCAAGAGACCCAGTACTTC
>-|TRBV5-1|-|TRBJ2-3
CASSLGDRTTDTQYF
TGCGCCAGCAGCTTGGGAGACAGGACCACAGATACGCAGTATTTT
>-|TRBV7-2|-|TRBJ2-7
CASSTKVSSYEQYF
TGTGCCAGCAGCACGAAGGTATCCTCCTACGAGCAGTACTTC
>-|TRBV19|-|TRBJ2-2
CATGTIAVGGTGELFF
TGTGCCACCGGGACGATAGCGGTCGGAGGGACCGGGGAGCTGTTTTTT
>few|TRBV12-3/TRBV12-4|TRBD1|TRBJ2-2
CASRRAGTGITGELFF
TGTGCCAGCCGCAGGGCCGGGACAGGGATCACCGGGGAGCTGTTTTTT
>-|TRBV28|-|TRBJ2-7
CASSPGEQGRYEQYF
TGTGCCAGCAGCCCAGGGGAACAGGGAAGGTACGAGCAGTACTTC
>few|TRBV10-3|-|TRBJ2-2
CAIRKAGNTGELFF
TGTGCCATACGGAAGGCAGGAAACACCGGGGAGCTGTTTTTT
>-|TRBV6-1|-|TRBJ1-4
CASSGQGEKLFF
TGTGCCAGCTCCGGGCAAGGTGAAAAACTGTTTTTT
>few|TRBV7-9|-|TRBJ2-5
CASNAATREETQYF
TGTGCCAGCAACGCGGCCACCAGGGAGGAGACCCAGTACTTC
>few|TRBV7-2|-|TRBJ1-5
CASSLKGRSNQPQHF
TGTGCCAGCAGCCTCAAGGGAAGGAGCAATCAGCCCCAGCATTTT
>-|TRBV19|TRBD2|TRBJ2-1
CASSKGRAFSYNEQFF
TGTGCCAGTAGTAAGGGGAGGGCCTTCTCCTACAATGAGCAGTTCTTC
>-|TRBV5-4|-|TRBJ1-3
CASSQAGGNTIYF
TGTGCCAGCAGTCAGGCCGGTGGAAACACCATATATTTT
>-|TRBV27|-|TRBJ1-6
CASSLSGAVSSYNSPLHF
TGTGCCAGCAGTTTGAGTGGGGCAGTAAGCTCCTATAATTCACCCCTCCACTTT
>once|TRBV2|TRBD1|TRBJ1-2
CASSTGTDPFNYGYTF
TGTGCCAGCAGTACCGGGACAGACCCCTTTAACTATGGCTACACCTTC
>few|TRBV7-2|TRBD2|TRBJ2-3
CASTSGGPLTDTQYF
TGTGCCAGCACCAGCGGGGGTCCCCTCACAGATACGCAGTATTTT
>-|TRBV18|-|TRBJ2-2
CASSPGEVQVELFF
TGTGCCAGCTCACCAGGCGAGGTACAAGTGGAGCTGTTTTTT
>-|TRBV7-2|TRBD1|TRBJ1-1
CASSLARQGGGAFF
TGTGCCAGCAGCTTAGCCCGACAGGGAGGTGGTGCTTTCTTT
>-|TRBV13|TRBD1|TRBJ2-7
CASSIGTGRPYEQYF
TGTGCCAGCAGCATCGGGACAGGGCGACCCTACGAGCAGTACTTC
>-|TRBV7-2|-|TRBJ2-1
CASSVGPNEQFF
TGTGCCAGCAGCGTGGGACCCAATGAGCAGTTCTTC
>-|TRBV7-8|-|TRBJ2-1
CASSSGPNSYNEQFF
TGTGCCAGCAGCTCCGGGCCGAACTCCTACAATGAGCAGTTCTTC
>-|TRBV5-5|-|TRBJ1-1
CASSLDTYTEAFF
TGTGCCAGCAGCTTGGACACCTACACTGAAGCTTTCTTT
>many|TRBV7-6|-|TRBJ2-5
CASSLMTGNQETQYF
TGTGCCAGCAGCTTAATGACAGGCAACCAAGAGACCCAGTACTTC
>-|TRBV12-3/TRBV12-4|-|TRBJ2-6
CASGLRGPGANVLTF
TGTGCCAGCGGCCTCAGAGGGCCCGGGGCCAACGTCCTGACTTTC
>once|TRBV6-2/TRBV6-3|TRBD2|TRBJ2-1
CASSFGLASYNEQFF
TGTGCCAGCAGTTTTGGACTAGCGTCATACAATGAGCAGTTCTTC
>-|TRBV4-3|-|TRBJ2-1
CASSQDWPIGQFF
TGCGCCAGCAGCCAAGATTGGCCCATAGGGCAGTTCTTC
>-|TRBV6-2/TRBV6-3|-|TRBJ2-7
CASSYSITGRRSPYEQYF
TGTGCCAGCAGTTACTCTATTACCGGGCGGCGGTCTCCCTACGAGCAGTACTTC
>few|TRBV12-3/TRBV12-4|-|TRBJ1-2
CASSPGTLGPNNYGYTF
TGTGCCAGCAGCCCGGGGACTCTAGGACCCAATAACTATGGCTACACCTTC